This is a list of T cell receptor beta chains from one sample in a study of blood T cells in healthy people across ages. One entry per CDR3 protein results from TCRdb running MiXCR on the 5' RACE reads. The data hold 910,000 or so distinct CDR3 sequences, with approximately 50% observed a single time. Input material: blood. Receptor source: a woman aged 55 to 70 in good health. Each CDR3 is given with its conserved first and last residue. D genes are given only for firm matches.

j_call v_call d_call cdr3_nt cdr3_aa
TRBJ2-5 TRBV7-9 NA TGTGCCAGCTCACGGCTTTGGGAGACCCAGTACTTC CASSRLWETQYF
TRBJ2-7 TRBV20-1 NA TGCAGTGCTAGTCTTATAGCGAAAAGCTCCTACGAGCAGTACTTC CSASLIAKSSYEQYF
TRBJ2-4 TRBV20-1 NA TGCAGTGCTAGAGACGTAGGGGGAGCCAAAAACATTCAGTACTTC CSARDVGGAKNIQYF
TRBJ2-5 TRBV4-2 TRBD2 TGTGCCAGCAGCCAAGATCTGTCGGGAGGGAACAATGAGCAGTACTTC CASSQDLSGGNNEQYF
TRBJ2-7 TRBV27 NA TGTGCCAGCAGTATGCTGGCAAGGATCTACGAGCAGTACTTC CASSMLARIYEQYF
TRBJ2-3 TRBV15 NA TGTGCCACCAGCAGACAAATCATGGGAGATACGCAGTATTTT CATSRQIMGDTQYF
TRBJ1-2 TRBV27 NA TGTGCCAGCAGTTTATTCGGGGGCGCCGTGGGTGGCTGCACCTTC CASSLFGGAVGGCTF
TRBJ1-4 TRBV3-1 TRBD1 TGTGCCAGCAGACCCACAGGGGTAGCGAGTGAAAAACTGTTTTTT CASRPTGVASEKLFF
TRBJ2-5 TRBV7-9 NA TGTGCCAGCAGCTTAGGGACCGTCCCAGAGACCCAGTACTTC CASSLGTVPETQYF
TRBJ1-5 TRBV4-1 NA TGCGCCAGCAGCCAAGAGGGGAGGAGTGATCAGCCCCAGCATTTT CASSQEGRSDQPQHF
TRBJ2-4 TRBV30 NA TGTGCCTGCAACCGCAGGGAATCGGCCAAAAACATTCAGTACTTC CACNRRESAKNIQYF
TRBJ2-7 TRBV29-1 NA TGCAGCGGTGGGTTCGCTGAAGGCGAGCAGTACTTC CSGGFAEGEQYF
TRBJ2-1 TRBV10-3 TRBD2 TGTGCCATCAGTGAGAGGGGCGGGAGTACCGGAAGCGAGCAGTTCTTC CAISERGGSTGSEQFF